This TCR beta chain was profiled in a study of naive and memory T cell subsets. Study findings and constraints: TCR transcript changes with activation or differentiation may affect this RNA method.

A remark on this clonotype: What it recognizes is unknown.

Whole-blood samples were 2 to 2.5 ml of peripheral blood from healthy adult volunteers. The library had UMIs added by 3' ligation of an oligonucleotide to TCR cDNA. Reverse transcription used DNase-treated unsorted total RNA, aiming for roughly 1 to 1000 ng. With 0 bases removed from V and 6 bases from J, the gap between germline ends came to 12 bases. Per the germline V gene, CDR1 is SQVTM and CDR2 is ANQGSEA. The CDR3 runs to 13 residues. Blood and skin TCR RNA was reverse transcribed with alpha and beta constant primers. Amplification of ligated cDNA took four PCR rounds with SP2 and nested alpha and beta constant primers. TCRdb processed the 5' RACE reads anew with MiXCR; each CDR3 protein has one entry. The sample contains over 20,000 distinct CDR3 sequences, roughly 25% of which appear only once.

The chain links TRBV29-1 to TRBJ2-7; D is perhaps TRBD1 or TRBD2 (5 bases each). The sequence derives from a female donor in good health. In DNA form, the CDR3 reads TGCAGCGTTGAAGAGGGGGATCGTGTCGAGCAGTACTTC. This gives the protein CSVEEGDRVEQYF.